The rows below give T cell receptor beta chains drawn from one sample of a study of shared clonotypes between healthy human individuals. The assay was immunoSEQ multiplex PCR, and TCRdb's table has in-frame clones only and misses some. This sample has roughly 1,600,000 clones, with approximately 98.5% found just once. The sample taken for sequencing was naive CD4+ T cells sorted from blood. Receptor source: a man aged 30 to 39 in good health. CDR3s include the opening cysteine and the closing phenylalanine or tryptophan. D genes are given only for firm matches. Some rows have no size entry. The others give once, few or many, or a class for an expanded clone.

j_gene | abundance | v_gene | d_gene | CDR3nt | CDR3aa
TRBJ2-7 | . | TRBV6-6 | TRBD2 | TGTGCCAGCAGTCCGAGGGAGGGCCTTTCCTACGAGCAGTGCTTC | CASSPREGLSYEQCF
TRBJ2-7 | once | TRBV7-2 | . | TGTGCCAGCAGCTTTGTAGTAGATCGCTCCTACGAGCAGTACTTC | CASSFVVDRSYEQYF
TRBJ2-7 | . | TRBV5-1 | TRBD1 | TGCGCCAGCAGCCCCGGACAGGGGAGCGAGCAGTACTTC | CASSPGQGSEQYF
TRBJ2-7 | . | TRBV5-1 | . | TGCGCCAGCAGCTTGGGCGCAGGTCCTAGCTCCTACGAGCAGTACTTC | CASSLGAGPSSYEQYF
TRBJ2-1 | . | TRBV28 | TRBD2 | TGTGCCAGCAGCCTTAAAGCGGGAGGGCCGGGGAATGAGCAGTTCTTC | CASSLKAGGPGNEQFF
TRBJ2-3 | . | TRBV18 | TRBD2 | TGTGCCAGCTCACCACCGTTAGCTAGCGGATCAAGAGCAGATACGCAGTATTTT | CASSPPLASGSRADTQYF
TRBJ2-7 | . | TRBV11-2 | . | TGTGCCAGCAGATCTCCGGGACGGGTAACCTACGAGCAGTACTTC | CASRSPGRVTYEQYF
TRBJ1-2 | . | TRBV7-8 | TRBD1 | TGTGCCAGCAGCAAGGACAGGGGCTATGGCTACACCTTC | CASSKDRGYGYTF
TRBJ1-1 | . | TRBV15 | TRBD1 | TGTGCCACCAGCAGACCGCGACAGGGGGCCACTGAAGCTTTCTTT | CATSRPRQGATEAFF
TRBJ2-2 | . | TRBV5-6 | TRBD1 | TGTGCCAGCAGCGTACCAGGGACAGTAACGAACACCGGGGAGCTGTTTTTT | CASSVPGTVTNTGELFF
TRBJ2-7 | . | TRBV11-2 | . | TGTGCCAGCAGCTTTCAGGGGACGAGCTCCTACGAGCAGTACTTC | CASSFQGTSSYEQYF
TRBJ2-7 | . | TRBV28 | . | TGTGCCAGCAGTTTACTACGACTTCGGAGCTCCTACGAGCAGTACTTC | CASSLLRLRSSYEQYF
TRBJ2-7 | . | TRBV7-2 | . | TGTGCCAGCAGCTTACTTAGCGCATCTCGGGGCGAGCAGTACTTC | CASSLLSASRGEQYF
TRBJ2-1 | . | TRBV5-1 | . | TGCGCCAGCAGCTCGAGGGGGAGGCCGCTCGGTGAGCAGTTCTTC | CASSSRGRPLGEQFF
TRBJ2-7 | . | TRBV6-1 | . | TGTGCCAGCAGTGAAGCTAGACACCCGCAGTACTTC | CASSEARHPQYF
TRBJ2-7 | . | TRBV7-9 | . | TGTGCCAGCAGCCCCGAGAGCCTAGCAGTTTCCTACGAGCAGTACTTC | CASSPESLAVSYEQYF
TRBJ1-1 | . | TRBV5-4 | . | TGTGCCAGCAGCTTGGGGGGACACGGCGCAATGAACACTGAAGCTTTCTTT | CASSLGGHGAMNTEAFF
TRBJ2-3 | . | TRBV9 | . | TGTGCCAGCAGCGTAGGGCGCACAGATACGCAGTATTTT | CASSVGRTDTQYF
TRBJ1-4 | . | TRBV5-6 | TRBD1 | TGTGCCAGCAGTATTCAGGGGGTGGTCAATGAAAAACTGTTTTTT | CASSIQGVVNEKLFF
TRBJ2-5 | . | TRBV19 | TRBD1 | TGTGCCAGTAGTATCTCCCGGGACAGTGAGTACCAAGAGACCCAGTACTTC | CASSISRDSEYQETQYF
TRBJ2-1 | . | TRBV2 | . | TGTGCCAGCAGTGAAGACCAGTTTATGAATGAGCAGTTCTTC | CASSEDQFMNEQFF
TRBJ1-1 | . | TRBV18 | . | TGTGCCAGCTCAAGACAGACCAACACTGAAGCTTTCTTT | CASSRQTNTEAFF
TRBJ2-7 | . | TRBV27 | TRBD1 | TGTGCCAGCAGAGTGGGACAGGTGGCCTACGAGCAGTACTTC | CASRVGQVAYEQYF
TRBJ2-7 | . | TRBV11-2 | . | TGTGCCAGCAGCCCGGGACCGATATCCTACGAGCAGTACTTC | CASSPGPISYEQYF
TRBJ2-2 | . | TRBV5-1 | . | TGCGCCAGCAGCTTGGTAGCTTCGAACACCGGGGAGCTGTTTTTT | CASSLVASNTGELFF
TRBJ2-1 | . | TRBV9 | . | TGTGCCAGCAGCGACCTTGGATTGTGGCGGCAGTTCTTC | CASSDLGLWRQFF
TRBJ1-2 | . | TRBV5-6 | . | TGTGCCAGCAGCTTGGGAAGGGAGTACACCTTC | CASSLGREYTF
TRBJ1-1 | . | TRBV13 | . | TGTGCCAGCAGCTTAGGACAGGATGTTGCTTTCTTT | CASSLGQDVAFF
TRBJ2-1 | once | TRBV5-1 | TRBD2 | TGCGCCAGCAGCTTGGCTAGCGGGGCGTACAATGAGCAGTTCTTC | CASSLASGAYNEQFF
TRBJ2-7 | once | TRBV5-4 | TRBD1 | TGTGCCAGCAGCAAGGACAGGGTTAGCTCCTACGAGCAGTACTTC | CASSKDRVSSYEQYF
TRBJ2-1 | . | TRBV7-2 | TRBD2 | TGTGCCAGCAGCACCATTCGGACTAGCGCCTACAATGAGCAGTTCTTC | CASSTIRTSAYNEQFF
TRBJ2-1 | . | TRBV5-1 | TRBD2 | TGCGCCAGCAGCTTTCCCCTACTAGCGGGAGACGAGCAGTTCTTC | CASSFPLLAGDEQFF
TRBJ1-4 | . | TRBV28 | . | TGTGCCAGCAGCCGGGGCAGTAATGAAAAACTGTTTTTT | CASSRGSNEKLFF
TRBJ2-7 | . | TRBV19 | TRBD2 | TGTGCCAGTAGTATAGTCCCGGGAGGGGCGACTGTCTACGAGCAGTACTTC | CASSIVPGGATVYEQYF
TRBJ2-7 | . | TRBV5-1 | TRBD2 | TGCGCCAGCAGCTTGGTAGCGGAGCGGGAGGAGCAGTACTTC | CASSLVAEREEQYF
TRBJ2-7 | once | TRBV5-1 | . | TGCGCCAGCAGAATGGGGGACGGATCCCGAGAGCAGTACTTC | CASRMGDGSREQYF
TRBJ2-7 | . | TRBV7-9 | TRBD1 | TGTGCCAGCAGCAAACCGGGACAGGGTAAAGGCGAGCAGTACTTC | CASSKPGQGKGEQYF
TRBJ1-4 | . | TRBV20-1 | . | TGCAGTGCTAGATTGATGGAAAAACTGTTTTTT | CSARLMEKLFF
TRBJ1-1 | . | TRBV11-1 | . | TGTGCCAGCAGCGTAGGACAGAACACTGAAGCTTTCTTT | CASSVGQNTEAFF
TRBJ2-1 | . | TRBV5-4 | . | TGTGCCAGCCTACGAGACGGGAGCTCCTACAATGAGCAGTTCTTC | CASLRDGSSYNEQFF
TRBJ2-7 | . | TRBV5-1 | . | TGCGCCAGCAGCTTGGCCAGTTTGGATTACGAGCAGTACTTC | CASSLASLDYEQYF
TRBJ2-1 | . | TRBV7-9 | TRBD1 | TGTGCCAGCAGCTTAGTCTCTTTTGAGACAGGGCTATCCAATGAGCAGTTCTTC | CASSLVSFETGLSNEQFF
TRBJ2-1 | . | TRBV9 | . | TGTGCCAGCAGCGTGGTAGGGCGGGACTACAATGAGCAGTTCTTC | CASSVVGRDYNEQFF
TRBJ2-1 | . | TRBV15 | . | TGTGCCACCAGCAGGGGAGCCCCGGGGGTTAGCGGTGGGAATGAGCAGTTCTTC | CATSRGAPGVSGGNEQFF
TRBJ1-4 | . | TRBV11-2 | . | TGTGCCAGCAGCGTACGATTGTTGGAAAAACTGTTTTTT | CASSVRLLEKLFF
TRBJ2-3 | . | TRBV10-1 | . | TGCGCTTTCACAGATACGCAGTATTTT | CAFTDTQYF
TRBJ2-7 | . | TRBV15 | TRBD2 | TGTGCCACCAGCCGCCAGCGGGAGGGGTCCTACGAGCAGTACTTC | CATSRQREGSYEQYF
TRBJ2-7 | . | TRBV15 | . | TGTGCCACCAGCAGGGGTTTCGAGCAGTACTTC | CATSRGFEQYF
TRBJ2-1 | . | TRBV5-1 | TRBD2 | TGCGCCAGCAGCCCTGCTAGCGGGAGGGCCCTGAACAATGAGCAGTTCTTC | CASSPASGRALNNEQFF
TRBJ2-7 | once | TRBV5-1 | . | TGCGCCAGCAGCTCCACCTATGGAGGCTACGAGCAGTACTTC | CASSSTYGGYEQYF
TRBJ1-4 | once | TRBV5-6 | TRBD1 | TGTGCCAGCAGCTTACGGACAGGGGTTTCTTCTAATGAAAAACTGTTTTTT | CASSLRTGVSSNEKLFF
TRBJ2-1 | . | TRBV27 | TRBD2 | TGTGCCAGCAGTTTACTAGCGGGAGGGCTAAGCTCCTACAATGAGCAGTTCTTC | CASSLLAGGLSSYNEQFF
TRBJ2-7 | . | TRBV6-4 | . | TGTGCCAGCAGTGCTGGCCACGCCACTAGAAACGAGCAGTACTTC | CASSAGHATRNEQYF